The clone carrying this TCR beta chain was detected ten times or more. Its antigen is unknown. TCR beta CDR3 region amplification was performed from RNA transcripts. The TCR CDR3 first-round RT-PCR relied on the HTBI primer set. Each CDR3 protein gets one entry after TCRdb re-called the multiplex PCR reads with MiXCR. The sample consists of over 500,000 distinct CDR3 sequences, 15% to 20% of them appearing once. This specimen belongs to a study of T cells in Graves' hyperthyroidism and ophthalmopathy. For the study at large: Peripheral blood was acquired at first diagnosis, ahead of any therapy whatsoever.

Study-wide findings and caveats: Ophthalmopathy was separated from stable hyperthyroidism by a 13 V-J model. Expanded thyroid clonotypes (above 0.001) were mostly also found in blood.

J was trimmed by 4 bases and V by 0 bases; bases with no gene match: 12. Germline CDR1 is SGHVS and CDR2 is FQNEAQ. CDR3 length: 19 residues. Specimen: blood. The rearrangement links TRBV7-8 to TRBJ2-2, with 9 positions matching TRBD2. The TCR sequence derives from a woman younger than 35 with Graves' ophthalmopathy. This chain's CDR3 is CASSLATALAGLGTGELFF. The CDR3 DNA follows: TGTGCCAGCAGCTTAGCGACAGCTCTAGCGGGATTGGGCACCGGGGAGCTGTTTTTT. Combining the CDR3 with reference TRBV7-8 and TRBJ2-2 gives the whole variable domain GAGVSQSPRYKVAKRGQDVALRCDPISGHVSLFWYQQALGQGPEFLTYFQNEAQLDKSGLPSDRFFAERPEGSVSTLKIQRTQQEDSAVYLCASSLATALAGLGTGELFFGEGSRLTVL.